Listed below are T cell receptor beta chains from one sample, sequenced in a study of blood T cell repertoires in COVID-19. Using immunoSEQ multiplex PCR, the repertoire was profiled, and TCRdb retains in-frame clones only, with some absent. Of approximately 110,000 clones in the sample, approximately 86% were seen once. The material sequenced was peripheral blood. Receptor source: a man aged 40-49 years with acute or convalescent COVID-19. CDR3s include the opening cysteine and the closing phenylalanine or tryptophan. A D gene is named only where the DNA matches it firmly. Clone size is not always given. Where it is, it says once, few, many or a class for expanded clones.

v_call	d_call	j_call	clone_size	cdr3_length	cdr3_nt	cdr3_aa
TRBV4-3	NA	TRBJ1-2	NA	13	TGCGCCAGCAGCCAACAGTTATACTATGGCTACACCTTC	CASSQQLYYGYTF
TRBV30	TRBD1	TRBJ1-1	NA	14	TGTGCCTGGAACCGGGACAGGGGAAGTACTGAAGCTTTCTTT	CAWNRDRGSTEAFF
TRBV10-3	TRBD1	TRBJ1-5	NA	14	TGTGCCATCAGCCTGGACAGGGATAATCAGCCCCAGCATTTT	CAISLDRDNQPQHF
TRBV15	NA	TRBJ1-4	NA	16	TGTGCCACCAGCAGAGATCGTTCGGCAACTAATGAAAAACTGTTTTTT	CATSRDRSATNEKLFF
TRBV11-1	TRBD1	TRBJ1-5	NA	15	TGTGCCAGCAGCTCGGGGACAGGGGATGGGCAGCCCCAGCATTTT	CASSSGTGDGQPQHF
TRBV4-3	NA	TRBJ1-1	NA	15	TGCGCCAGCAGCCGAGGAAAAAAGGGGGTCACTGAAGCTTTCTTT	CASSRGKKGVTEAFF
TRBV6-5	TRBD2	TRBJ2-1	NA	14	TGTGCCAGCAGTTACGGGACTACAACCAATGAGCAGTTCTTC	CASSYGTTTNEQFF
TRBV19	TRBD1	TRBJ1-2	NA	16	TGTGCCAGTAGTACCAAAGACAGGGATTCTAACTATGGCTACACCTTC	CASSTKDRDSNYGYTF
TRBV25-1	TRBD1	TRBJ1-4	NA	15	TGTGCCAGCAGTGACGCACAGGGGGCGGGGGAAAAACTGTTTTTT	CASSDAQGAGEKLFF
TRBV10-3	TRBD2	TRBJ2-1	NA	16	TGTGCCATCGGTGAGGCTAGCGGGGTGGAATCCAATGAGCAGTTCTTC	CAIGEASGVESNEQFF
TRBV7-9	NA	TRBJ2-3	NA	13	TGTGCCAGCAACGGAGGTTTTGCAGATACGCAGTATTTT	CASNGGFADTQYF
TRBV30	NA	TRBJ2-3	once	15	TGTGCCTGGAGTGAGCCCCTTCGTTACACAGATACGCAGTATTTT	CAWSEPLRYTDTQYF
TRBV27	NA	TRBJ2-7	NA	15	TGTGCCAGCTCCCTGGACGGTCGGGAGTACTACGAGCAGTACTTC	CASSLDGREYYEQYF